These 30 T cell receptor beta chains came from one sample sequenced in a study of molecular identifiers for immune sequencing clone quantification. TCRdb passed the PCR reads through MiXCR, listing each CDR3 protein once. This table holds tens of thousands of distinct CDR3 sequences, roughly 18% found once. The sequencing sample was made of naive CD8+ T cells from blood, with Jurkat cell RNA spiked in. Subset reported: FACS-sorted CD8+CD4-CCR7+CD45RA+ naive T cells. The origin of the receptors is a human donor in good health. Some libraries in this study had Jurkat cell RNA spiked in.

A single count supports this clonotype. A much larger clone lies one base from this, so it may be a read error. The rearrangement joins TRBV6-5 to TRBJ2-2; D unresolved. Germline V CDR1 and CDR2: MNHEY, SVGAGI. The CDR3 length is 16 residues. V dropped 6 bases and J dropped 4 bases, with 18 bases sitting between them. The CDR3 DNA reads TGTGCCAGCAGCCAAATGGGGTGGGTGGCCACCGGGGAGCTGTTTTTT. Protein sequence: CASSQMGWVATGELFF.

This clonotype was counted many times. The rearrangement joins TRBV6-6 to TRBJ2-3, with D possibly being TRBD1 or TRBD2 (7 bases each). V was pared by 0 bases and J by 5 bases, with 15 bases between. The CDR3 sequence is 16 residues long. Germline-derived CDR1 and CDR2 are MNHNY and SVGAGI (reference sequence). The CDR3 region is CASSYSPGRGGDTQYF. In DNA form, the CDR3 reads TGTGCCAGCAGTTACTCGCCCGGCAGGGGGGGAGATACGCAGTATTTT.

This clonotype occurred many times. J is TRBJ2-1 and V is TRBV30, with a possible D match to TRBD2 (5 bases). There are 14 residues in the CDR3. Germline values: CDR1 GTSNPN, CDR2 SVGIG (reference sequence). Trimming pared 3 bases from V and 8 bases from J, leaving 17 bases between. The CDR3 nucleotides read TGTGCCTGGAGGGTGCTGGGGAGCGGCGATGAGCAGTTCTTC. This codes for CAWRVLGSGDEQFF.

To note about this clonotype: A single base separates this from a much larger clone, so it may be a read error. The J gene is TRBJ2-3, the V gene TRBV27; TRBD1 is a possible D gene (6 bases). Germline CDR1 and CDR2: MNHEY and SMNVEV (reference sequence). The V end was cut by 8 bases, the J end by 1 base, with 19 bases between. CDR3 length: 16 amino acids. DNA of the CDR3: TGTGCCAGCTGCCTAAACAGGGTAGAGGGCACAGATACGCAGTATTTT. As protein: CASCLNRVEGTDTQYF.

This clonotype was observed many times. This sequence joins TRBV27 and TRBJ2-1; D is perhaps TRBD2 (5 bases). The CDR3 is 15 amino acids. Trimming took 2 bases from V and 4 from J, leaving 12 bases between them. Looked up from germline, CDR1 is MNHEY and CDR2 is SMNVEV (reference sequence). CDR3 nucleotides: TGTGCCAGCAGTTTAGGGGTAGCGAAGTACAATGAGCAGTTCTTC. Its translation: CASSLGVAKYNEQFF.

At least ten counts were recorded for this clonotype. This sequence joins TRBV20-1 and TRBJ2-7; D is perhaps TRBD2 (6 bases). Between the trimmed V and J ends, which lost 0 bases and 3 bases, there was a span of 18 bases. The CDR3 is 16 residues long. Germline V gene data show CDR1 as DFQATT and CDR2 as SNEGSKA (reference sequence). CDR3 nucleotide sequence: TGCAGTGCTAGAGAGTTTGAGTCGGCGGGAATCTACGAGCAGTACTTC. The encoded protein is CSAREFESAGIYEQYF.

Concerning this clonotype: This clone may be a read error of a much larger clone one base away. This chain joins TRBV7-9 and TRBJ2-1, with TRBD2 identical over 7 bases. Trimming cost V 8 bases and J 8 bases; bases outside gene matches: 15. This CDR3 region has 15 residues. In germline, CDR1 is SEHNR, CDR2 FQNEAQ (reference sequence). This CDR3 is CASGPPLARDDEQFF. The CDR3 DNA is TGTGCCAGCGGCCCGCCACTAGCGCGCGACGATGAGCAGTTCTTC.

Note on this clonotype: An end of the junction differs from the germline gene, which may be a read error. The gene calls are TRBV6-5 and TRBJ2-2; 9 bases align to TRBD2. CDR1 is MNHEY and CDR2 is SVGAGI in the germline V gene. This CDR3 spans 16 amino acids. CDR3 sequence reads: CACSYSLREGIGELFF. The CDR3, as DNA: TGTGCCTGCAGTTACTCCCTGCGGGAGGGAATCGGGGAGCTGTTTTTT.

This clonotype was detected ten times or more. This chain connects TRBV27 to TRBJ2-2; D tentatively reads TRBD1 or TRBD2 (6 bases each). The CDR3 is 16 residues long. The germline V gene encodes CDR1 MNHEY and CDR2 SMNVEV (reference sequence). Trimming removed 1 base at V and 6 bases at J, with 15 bases between. The CDR3 coding sequence is TGTGCCAGCAGTTTATACGAGGGGGGATTATCCGGGGAGCTGTTTTTT. It yields the protein CASSLYEGGLSGELFF.

This clonotype was detected ten times or more. This sequence joins TRBV24-1 and TRBJ2-3; no clear D gene. Trimming removed 2 bases at V and 0 bases at J, with 2 bases between. From germline, CDR1 is KGHDR and CDR2 SFDVKD. This CDR3 is built from 13 residues. The CDR3 reads CATSDYSTDTQYF. The CDR3 DNA is TGTGCCACCAGTGATTATAGCACAGATACGCAGTATTTT.

This clonotype was seen repeatedly, ten times or more. This chain uses TRBV19 with TRBJ2-3; 10 bases are shared with TRBD2. The CDR3 is made up of 15 amino acids. V was pared by 6 bases and J by 5 bases, with 8 bases of the junction left unmatched. CDR1 and CDR2 from the germline V gene are LNHDA and SQIVND (reference sequence). CDR3 nucleotide sequence: TGTGCCAGTAGCACGACTAGCGGGTTTGGAGATACGCAGTATTTT. This sequence encodes CASSTTSGFGDTQYF.

This clonotype has at least ten counts. The rearrangement links TRBV11-3 to TRBJ2-7; perhaps TRBD2 as D (6 bases). The germline gives CDR1 SGHNT, CDR2 YENEEA. The germline V and J ends were trimmed by 4 bases and 0 bases, with 7 bases remaining between them. This CDR3 is built from 13 residues. The chain's CDR3 is CASSSGLSYEQYF. The CDR3 DNA follows: TGTGCCAGCAGCTCGGGACTCTCCTACGAGCAGTACTTC.

In its sample, this clonotype was seen many times. The V and J genes are TRBV5-4 and TRBJ2-7; TRBD1 matches 9 bases. The germline gives CDR1 SGHNT, CDR2 YYREEE (reference sequence). The J segment lost 1 base and the V segment lost 3 bases, leaving 2 bases of the junction unmatched. The CDR3 runs 14 residues. CDR3 bases: TGTGCCAGCAGCTGGGGACAGGGATCCTACGAGCAGTACTTC. Protein sequence: CASSWGQGSYEQYF.

Turning to this clonotype: A read error may explain this, as a much larger clone is one base away. The chain has TRBV10-2 and TRBJ1-2; D is possibly TRBD1 (5 bases). The germline V gene has CDR1 WSHSY and CDR2 SAAADI. CDR3 length equals 13 residues. Trimming took 4 bases from V and 8 from J, leaving 14 bases between them. The CDR3 DNA reads TGCGCCAGCAGTGGGTGGGGGGAAGACGGCTACACCTTC. Protein: CASSGWGEDGYTF.

In regard to this clonotype: This clone may be a read error of a much larger clone one base away. V is TRBV23-1 and J is TRBJ2-1; 11 nucleotides line up with TRBD2. TRBV23-1 is designated an ORF whose function remains uncertain. There are 16 residues in the CDR3. CDR3 sequence: CASSTRLAGSYNERFF. CDR3 DNA: TGCGCCAGCAGTACGCGACTAGCGGGATCCTACAATGAGCGGTTCTTC.

This clonotype was observed at least ten times. The chain employs TRBV10-3 and TRBJ1-2, with 11 bases lining up with TRBD1. CDR1 ENHRY and CDR2 SYGVKD come from the germline V gene. Trimming at V came to 8 bases and at J to 7 bases, leaving 3 bases not matched to a gene. The length of the CDR3 is 12 residues. Written as DNA, the CDR3 is TGTGCCATCGGACAGGGGGCGGTTGGCTACACCTTC. Its protein product is CAIGQGAVGYTF.

In the case of this clonotype: With a much larger clone just one base away, this may be a read error. The chain links TRBV20-1 to TRBJ2-7; perhaps D is TRBD1 or TRBD2 (5 bases each). The germline V and J ends were trimmed by 5 bases and 4 bases, with 12 bases remaining between them. Per germline, CDR1 DFQATT and CDR2 SNEGSKA (reference sequence). This CDR3 has 12 residues. The CDR3 loop reads CSARGREYEQYF. The CDR3, as DNA: TGCAGTGCTCGGGGCAGGGAATACGAGCAGTACTTC.

This clonotype was seen repeatedly, ten times or more. V gene TRBV4-1 combines with J gene TRBJ1-1; 8 nucleotides align to TRBD1. Unmatched junction bases numbered 9, after V lost 4 bases and J lost 8 bases. The CDR3 sequence is 14 residues long. Germline V lookup: CDR1 MGHRA, CDR2 YSYEKL. As DNA, the CDR3 is TGCGCCAGCAGCCCGCCCCTTGGACAGGGAGAAGCTTTCTTT. The encoded protein is CASSPPLGQGEAFF.

Ten or more counts support this clonotype. The CDR3 sequence is CASSWTRVNTEAFF. CDR3 coding DNA: TGTGCCAGCAGTTGGACCAGGGTTAACACTGAAGCTTTCTTT. The chain carries TRBV27 and TRBJ1-1; the D gene is possibly TRBD1 (5 bases). The CDR3 is made up of 14 amino acids. Trimming removed 4 bases from V and 2 bases from J, with 11 bases in between. Per the germline V gene, CDR1 is MNHEY and CDR2 is SMNVEV (reference sequence).

This chain links TRBV11-2 with TRBJ1-4, with D tentatively TRBD1 (5 bases). Germline lookup yields CDR1 SGHAT and CDR2 FQNNGV. This CDR3 is 14 amino acids long. V was cut by 3 bases and J by 0 bases, with 5 bases left in between. The CDR3 DNA reads TGTGCCAGCAGCTTCAGGGCAACTAATGAAAAACTGTTTTTT. This codes for CASSFRATNEKLFF.

This clonotype was detected many times. This sequence joins TRBV27 and TRBJ2-3; the D gene is possibly TRBD2 (6 bases). This CDR3 comprises 15 residues. Trimming pared 1 base from V and 3 bases from J, leaving 11 bases between. Germline CDR1 reads MNHEY; CDR2 reads SMNVEV (reference sequence). CDR3 coding DNA: TGTGCCAGCAGTTTATGGCCCAGCGGGACAGATACGCAGTATTTT. Translating gives CASSLWPSGTDTQYF.

This clonotype was detected many times. The chain links TRBV9 to TRBJ2-1; no definite D call. Trimming shortened V by 0 bases and J by 2 bases, and 9 bases separated the two germline ends. Germline-derived CDR1 and CDR2 are SGDLS and YYNGEE. CDR3 length: 15 residues. The CDR3 region is CASSVEGLAYNEQFF. CDR3 nucleotide sequence: TGTGCCAGCAGCGTAGAAGGGCTCGCCTACAATGAGCAGTTCTTC.

As concerns this clonotype: This may be a read error: a much more frequent sequence differs by one nucleotide. This chain uses TRBV27 with TRBJ2-3; D not resolved. Germline V gives CDR1 MNHEY, CDR2 SMNVEV (reference sequence). The CDR3 totals 18 residues. Trimming took 3 bases from V and 4 from J, leaving 23 bases between them. CDR3 in amino acids: CASSFPPQLRNLADTQYF. DNA for the CDR3: TGTGCCAGCAGTTTTCCCCCTCAACTTCGGAACTTAGCAGATACGCAGTATTTT.

This clonotype has a count of ten or more. V usage is TRBV7-9 and J usage is TRBJ1-2; a weak D match, TRBD1 (5 bases). V was shortened by 6 bases and J by 2 bases, with 22 bases between the two germline ends. Germline values: CDR1 SEHNR, CDR2 FQNEAQ (reference sequence). This CDR3 contains 17 residues. CDR3 loop: CASSPAGRGTVNYGYTF. CDR3 sequence (DNA): TGTGCCAGCAGTCCGGCGGGTCGAGGGACGGTAAACTATGGCTACACCTTC.

Comment on this clonotype: A much more abundant neighbour one base away suggests this may be a read error. The chain links TRBV5-1 to TRBJ2-7; D is possibly TRBD1 or TRBD2 (6 bases each). The CDR3 has 12 amino acids. The germline V and J ends were trimmed by 8 bases and 9 bases, with 18 bases remaining between them. Germline loops: CDR1 SGHRS, CDR2 YFSETQ. The DNA of the CDR3 is TGCGCCAGTAAGGACTTAAGGGGGGTGCAGTACTTC. Protein product: CASKDLRGVQYF.

This clonotype was picked up many times. The chain links TRBV27 to TRBJ2-7; D is perhaps TRBD2 (6 bases). The CDR3 totals 15 residues. The germline V gene has CDR1 MNHEY and CDR2 SMNVEV (reference sequence). Trimming shortened V by 8 bases and J by 1 base, and 18 bases separated the two germline ends. DNA for the CDR3: TGTGCCAGCGGCGGGAAATGGCGAGCGTCCTACGAGCAGTACTTC. Encoded protein: CASGGKWRASYEQYF.

This clonotype appeared a few times. This sequence joins TRBV1 and TRBJ2-4; the table calls TRBD1, which could not be checked here. TRBV1 is given as a pseudogene. The CDR3 contains 23 residues. The CDR3 sequence is CTSSPLLRQGPSLARIAKNIQYF. The CDR3 nucleotides are TGCACCAGCAGCCCTCTGTTGAGACAGGGGCCGTCTTTGGCCCGTATAGCCAAAAACATTCAGTACTTC.

This chain uses TRBV9 with TRBJ2-7; perhaps TRBD2 as D (5 bases). The V and J ends lost 3 bases and 7 bases respectively, with 20 bases between them. This CDR3 comprises 15 residues. The germline gives CDR1 SGDLS, CDR2 YYNGEE. The CDR3 DNA follows: TGTGCCAGCAGCGCCCCAGGTTATCCCGAGGGAGAGCAGTACTTC. Its translation is CASSAPGYPEGEQYF.

V is TRBV7-9 and J is TRBJ2-7; D possibly corresponds to TRBD2 (6 bases). There are 16 residues in the CDR3. Trimming removed 4 bases at V and 0 bases at J, with 16 bases between. Germline loops: CDR1 SEHNR, CDR2 FQNEAQ (reference sequence). The CDR3 protein is CASSWSRLGSSYEQYF. The CDR3 DNA follows: TGTGCCAGCAGCTGGTCCCGACTAGGGAGCTCCTACGAGCAGTACTTC.

At least ten counts were recorded for this clonotype. CDR3 DNA: TGCGCCAGCAGCCAAGAAGGTATTTGGACCTACGAGCAGTACTTC. Translating gives CASSQEGIWTYEQYF. This chain joins TRBV4-1 and TRBJ2-7; D is ambiguous. Germline CDR1 is MGHRA and CDR2 is YSYEKL. The CDR3 has 15 amino acids. Trimming removed 0 bases at V and 2 bases at J, with 11 bases between.